The entry that follows covers one TCR beta chain sequence. Its antigen has not been determined. There are no base qualities to consult, and no much larger clone falls within one base. The sample is drawn from a study of CD8 T cells in ankylosing spondylitis (dated by TCRdb to the late 2010s). Regarding the complete study: To find TCR variants linked to disease, the study profiled T cell receptor beta repertoires in ankylosing spondylitis patients and healthy donors. The whole study cohort included some 100 healthy donors and 25 ankylosing spondylitis patients. Peripheral blood was sampled, and synovial fluid was additionally collected from ankylosing spondylitis patients.

V loses 0 bases at its end and J loses 1 base; junction bases beyond the gene matches: 14. Based on the germline V gene (reference sequence), the CDR1 and CDR2 sequences are DFQATT and SNEGSKA. The CDR3 sequence holds 19 residues, the cysteine and phenylalanine included. Solely the CDR3 DNA is kept, with 57 bases framed from the first base. Study-wide conclusions, independent of this receptor: Some motif variants had previously been reported in the synovial fluid and blood of reactive arthritis patients, which suggests shared mechanisms of disease initiation. In peripheral blood, the disease-linked clones were found at relatively low frequencies and had a CD8+ phenotype. The disease-linked clones were reported as significantly enriched in matched synovial fluid samples from ankylosing spondylitis patients. A TCR beta motif of several highly homologous amino acid variants appeared characteristic of blood from ankylosing spondylitis patients.

TCRdb names Illumina HiSeq 2500 as the instrument used. Quantitative 5'-RACE with molecular barcodes was used to prepare TCR beta libraries. As for the original processing: Disease-linked TCR variants were identified with a new computational method built on a probabilistic model of VDJ rearrangement. TCRdb redid the processing of the public reads, applying fastp at Q25 and MiXCR, and retained in-frame beta chains. Every distinct CDR3 protein forms one entry, paired with its most common genes and DNA. TCRdb, not the original authors, processed these V and J calls. The sample data list some 220,000 distinct CDR3 sequences, and about 7% of these were observed just once. Approximately 15% of the sample rests with the top ten.

The chain was built from TRBV20-1 and TRBJ2-2; 7 central bases correspond to TRBD1. The TCR sequence derives from a male donor with ankylosing spondylitis. The sequenced sample consisted of blood, either unsorted or a sorted T cell fraction (not recorded which). Here is the DNA: TGCAGTGCTAGAGATCGTGCCAGGGGGACCCTTAGGAACACCGGGGAGCTGTTTTTT. This yields the protein CSARDRARGTLRNTGELFF.